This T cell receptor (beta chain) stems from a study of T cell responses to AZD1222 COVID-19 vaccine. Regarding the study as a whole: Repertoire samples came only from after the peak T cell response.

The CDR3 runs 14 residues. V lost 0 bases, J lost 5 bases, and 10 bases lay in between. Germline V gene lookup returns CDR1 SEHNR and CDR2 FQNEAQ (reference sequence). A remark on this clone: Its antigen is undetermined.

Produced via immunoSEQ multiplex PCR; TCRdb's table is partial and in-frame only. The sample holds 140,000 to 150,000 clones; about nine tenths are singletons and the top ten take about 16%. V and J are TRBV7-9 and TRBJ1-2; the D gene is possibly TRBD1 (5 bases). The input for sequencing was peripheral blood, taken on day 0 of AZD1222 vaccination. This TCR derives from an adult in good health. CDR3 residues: CASSLAQGKYGYTF. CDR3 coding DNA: TGTGCCAGCAGCTTAGCGCAGGGAAAGTATGGCTACACCTTC.